This entry is about one T cell receptor (beta chain). Its recognized antigen is unknown. The input lacks base qualities; no much larger clone sits a single base away. This sample stems from a study of OX40 agonist ivuxolimab in advanced cancers. Turning to the overall study: The costimulatory receptor OX40 (CD134) was targeted by ivuxolimab, a fully human IgG2 agonistic monoclonal antibody. Intravenous ivuxolimab was administered to patients every 2 weeks at six dose levels: 0.01, 0.1, 0.3, 1.5, 3 and 10 mg/kg. Among the roughly 54 dose-escalation patients, roughly 20 had hepatocellular carcinoma, around 15 melanoma, 9 renal cell carcinoma and 9 head and neck cancer. A male proportion of almost 85% and a mean age of approximately 58 years, ranging from about 23 to 79, were recorded for the dose-escalation cohort. Patients were allowed to have had prior anti-PD-1, anti-PD-L1 or anti-CTLA-4 therapy, and around two fifths of the dose-escalation patients had been treated with checkpoint inhibitors. Three dose-escalation patients achieved partial responses, one with hepatocellular carcinoma and two with cutaneous melanoma. The purpose of peripheral TCRbeta sequencing was to test whether ivuxolimab changed TCR sequence diversity and led to clonal T-cell expansion. The paper describes the monotherapy dose-escalation part (N = 52 patients) of the phase I trial of ivuxolimab.

The trial excluded patients who had a history of autoimmune disease or who were on systemic immunosuppression. In every dose cohort, peripheral blood was drawn for TCR sequencing at baseline, cycle 4 day 1, and cycle 7 day 1. The samples were drawn from a first-in-human, open-label, multicenter phase I dose-escalation trial of ivuxolimab. The trial enrolled adults with locally advanced or metastatic head and neck squamous cell, hepatocellular, melanoma or renal cell carcinoma. Before TCR sequencing, CD4+ T cells and CD8+ T cells were sorted from peripheral blood as separate populations. General study outcomes and caveats: Which antigens the clonally expanded peripheral T cells were specific for was not determined. In the 0.1-3.0 mg/kg groups, partial responders were among the patients with the lowest normalized peripheral clonal expansion, particularly in CD8+ T cells. Low levels of normalized T-cell clonal expansion were also seen in some patients who did not respond. On average, CD8+ T cells showed more expanded clones than CD4+ T cells after ivuxolimab. At doses from 0.1 to 3.0 mg/kg, clonal expansion was seen in both CD4+ and CD8+ blood T cells between baseline and week 6.

From its cysteine to its phenylalanine, the CDR3 spans 15 amino acids. The entry retains the CDR3 DNA only, 45 bases that are in frame from base 1. CDR1 and CDR2 are drawn from the germline V gene: SQVTM, ANQGSEA. V is clipped by 1 base and J by 3 bases, and the sequence between their germline boundaries is 16 bases long. Genomic DNA was isolated from the sorted cells so that the TCRbeta CDR3 region could be sequenced. TCRbeta CDR3 regions were sequenced using the immunoSEQ Assay. This immuneACCESS table, as held by TCRdb, lists in-frame sequences with V and J called but not all clones. Of the missing ones, under half trace to an unresolved V gene in checked studies; the others have no known cause. This sample comprises 13,000 or so clones, approximately 80% of them detected only once. The ten biggest clones cover 25% to 30% of the sample.

The receptor was derived from an adult with an advanced solid tumor such as melanoma, head and neck, liver or kidney cancer. Source: CD4+ or CD8+ T cells sorted from blood, taken in a trial of the OX40 agonist ivuxolimab. The chain is encoded by TRBV29-1 joined to TRBJ2-7; TRBD2 could be the D gene, as 6 bases match. The DNA sequence reads TGCAGCGTTGAAGTCGCCGGGACTCCGAGCTACGAGCAGTACTTC. The translation is CSVEVAGTPSYEQYF.